These T cell receptor beta chains were read from a single sample in a study of CD8 T cells in ankylosing spondylitis. TCRdb re-analysed the 5' RACE reads in MiXCR, keeping a single row per CDR3 protein. The table has some 700,000 distinct CDR3 sequences, 15% to 20% seen once. The sequencing sample was made of blood, either unsorted or a sorted T cell fraction (not recorded which). The receptors come from a male donor with ankylosing spondylitis. Both conserved end residues are part of each CDR3. The D gene is left open where the match is weak. Only part of the rows carry a size: once, few, many, or a class if the clone is expanded.

D	size	J	V	CDR3	DNA
NA	NA	TRBJ2-1	TRBV12-3/TRBV12-4	CASSPGVAGGGNEQFF	TGTGCCAGCAGTCCCGGGGTAGCCGGAGGGGGCAATGAGCAGTTCTTC
NA	NA	TRBJ2-2	TRBV15	CATSREHRLTGELFF	TGTGCCACCAGCAGAGAACATAGGTTGACCGGGGAGCTGTTTTTT
NA	NA	TRBJ2-2	TRBV24-1	CATSDPNLELFF	TGTGCCACCAGTGATCCAAACTTGGAGCTGTTTTTT
NA	NA	TRBJ1-1	TRBV7-9	CASSLYPTVNTEAFF	TGTGCCAGCAGCTTATACCCTACAGTGAACACTGAAGCTTTCTTT
TRBD2	few	TRBJ2-5	TRBV5-1	CASSKGTSGLQETQYF	TGCGCCAGCAGCAAGGGGACTAGCGGCCTCCAAGAGACCCAGTACTTC
NA	few	TRBJ1-2	TRBV3-1	CASSQANNYGYTF	TGTGCCAGCAGCCAAGCAAACAACTATGGCTACACCTTC
TRBD2	NA	TRBJ2-6	TRBV7-2	CASSPEGGVAGANVLTF	TGTGCCAGCAGCCCCGAGGGAGGGGTGGCTGGGGCCAACGTCCTGACTTTC
NA	NA	TRBJ2-3	TRBV20-1	CSAREGITDTQYF	TGCAGTGCTAGAGAGGGGATCACAGATACGCAGTATTTT
NA	NA	TRBJ1-5	TRBV10-3	CAISDSSQPQHF	TGTGCCATCAGTGATTCGTCTCAGCCCCAGCATTTT
TRBD2	NA	TRBJ2-2	TRBV5-1	CASSLGDGTSGRGTGELFF	TGCGCCAGCAGCTTGGGGGACGGGACTAGCGGGAGAGGAACCGGGGAGCTGTTTTTT
NA	NA	TRBJ2-1	TRBV5-1	CASSSGTYSYNEQFF	TGCGCCAGCAGCTCTGGGACTTACTCCTACAATGAGCAGTTCTTC
NA	NA	TRBJ2-3	TRBV19	CASSMSIQDTQYF	TGTGCCAGTAGTATGAGTATCCAAGATACGCAGTATTTT
NA	few	TRBJ1-2	TRBV12-3/TRBV12-4	CASSQQGGDVDGYTF	TGTGCCAGCAGTCAACAGGGAGGAGATGTAGATGGCTACACCTTC
TRBD2	NA	TRBJ2-1	TRBV29-1	CSVRGTSGVGARYNEQFF	TGCAGCGTGCGCGGGACTAGCGGAGTCGGAGCCCGATACAATGAGCAGTTCTTC
TRBD1	NA	TRBJ2-2	TRBV5-1	CASSLSGTGDTGELFF	TGCGCCAGCAGCTTATCGGGTACAGGGGACACCGGGGAGCTGTTTTTT
NA	few	TRBJ1-1	TRBV12-3/TRBV12-4	CASSLRSPNTEAFF	TGTGCCAGCAGTTTAAGGAGTCCGAACACTGAAGCTTTCTTT
TRBD1	few	TRBJ2-4	TRBV5-1	CASSLDRGWTKNIQYF	TGCGCCAGCAGCTTGGACAGGGGATGGACCAAAAACATTCAGTACTTC
TRBD2	NA	TRBJ2-1	TRBV27	CASSSPGTSGSNEQFF	TGTGCCAGCAGTTCCCCCGGGACTAGCGGGAGCAATGAGCAGTTCTTC
NA	few	TRBJ1-3	TRBV7-9	CASSAQWGAGNTIYF	TGTGCCAGCAGCGCTCAATGGGGTGCTGGAAACACCATATATTTT
NA	once	TRBJ2-7	TRBV5-5	CSSAGFDEQYF	TGTAGCTCGGCAGGGTTCGACGAGCAGTACTTC
NA	NA	TRBJ1-5	TRBV20-1	CSARAPNLGRNQPQHF	TGCAGTGCTAGAGCTCCAAACTTAGGGAGGAATCAGCCCCAGCATTTT
TRBD2	once	TRBJ2-1	TRBV9	CASSAGRLAGGRGEQFF	TGTGCCAGCAGCGCTGGTCGGCTAGCGGGGGGGCGGGGTGAGCAGTTCTTC
TRBD2	many	TRBJ2-4	TRBV5-1	CASSAISGRLAKNIQYF	TGCGCCAGCAGCGCCATTAGCGGGAGGCTTGCCAAAAACATTCAGTACTTC
NA	many	TRBJ1-5	TRBV5-5	CASSLEAGSQPQHF	TGTGCCAGCAGCTTGGAGGCAGGGAGTCAGCCCCAGCATTTT
NA	NA	TRBJ2-7	TRBV12-3/TRBV12-4	CASRTNSMVYEQYF	TGTGCCAGCCGCACCAATAGCATGGTTTACGAGCAGTACTTC
NA	NA	TRBJ1-4	TRBV5-5	CASSRRADATNEKLFF	TGTGCCAGCAGCCGACGCGCGGACGCAACTAATGAAAAACTGTTTTTT
NA	many	TRBJ1-1	TRBV14	CASSHNTEAFF	TGTGCCAGCAGCCATAACACTGAAGCTTTCTTT
TRBD2	NA	TRBJ2-2	TRBV20-1	CSARDLMGGPKGTGELFF	TGCAGTGCTAGAGATCTGATGGGAGGGCCTAAAGGCACCGGGGAGCTGTTTTTT
TRBD2	NA	TRBJ2-1	TRBV20-1	CSARTGTSGSYNEQFF	TGCAGTGCTAGGACCGGGACTAGCGGTTCCTACAATGAGCAGTTCTTC
TRBD2	NA	TRBJ2-7	TRBV29-1	CSVLGLAGTYEQYF	TGCAGCGTCCTGGGACTAGCGGGAACTTACGAGCAGTACTTC
NA	NA	TRBJ1-2	TRBV3-1	CASSQGWDPLSNYGYTF	TGTGCCAGCAGCCAGGGATGGGACCCCCTCTCTAACTATGGCTACACCTTC
TRBD1	NA	TRBJ2-7	TRBV5-1	CASSPGTGEEEQYF	TGCGCCAGCAGCCCGGGGACAGGGGAGGAAGAGCAGTACTTC
NA	NA	TRBJ2-7	TRBV5-5	CASRSQGIHEQYF	TGTGCCAGCAGATCGCAGGGGATCCACGAGCAGTACTTC
NA	NA	TRBJ1-5	TRBV28	CASNPPAKPQHF	TGTGCCAGCAATCCCCCGGCGAAACCCCAGCATTTT
NA	few	TRBJ2-7	TRBV10-3	CAISEPRGQHYEQYF	TGTGCCATCAGTGAGCCCCGGGGGCAGCACTACGAGCAGTACTTC
TRBD2	NA	TRBJ2-7	TRBV7-2	CASSGTTSQWIRQYF	TGTGCCAGCAGCGGCACGACTAGCCAGTGGATTAGGCAGTACTTC
NA	NA	TRBJ1-6	TRBV5-1	CASSLLSGSGSPLHF	TGCGCCAGCAGCTTGTTGTCGGGGTCGGGATCACCCCTCCACTTT
TRBD2	few	TRBJ2-7	TRBV9	CASSPSGATYEQYF	TGTGCCAGCAGCCCTAGCGGGGCGACCTACGAGCAGTACTTC
NA	NA	TRBJ1-4	TRBV18	CASSPNLSEKLFF	TGTGCCAGCTCACCCAATCTCAGTGAAAAACTGTTTTTT
TRBD1	few	TRBJ2-1	TRBV19	CASSTDRGLYNEQFF	TGTGCCAGTAGTACAGACAGGGGCCTTTACAATGAGCAGTTCTTC
NA	few	TRBJ1-1	TRBV20-1	CSARDLGRVNTEAFF	TGCAGTGCTAGAGATCTGGGCAGGGTGAACACTGAAGCTTTCTTT
NA	few	TRBJ2-6	TRBV6-5	CASSYALRGNAGANVLTF	TGTGCCAGCAGTTATGCTCTACGGGGGAACGCTGGGGCCAACGTCCTGACTTTC
NA	NA	TRBJ1-2	TRBV15	CATSANVRAYTF	TGTGCCACCAGCGCCAACGTGCGGGCCTACACCTTC
NA	NA	TRBJ2-1	TRBV29-1	CSVVWWDEQFF	TGCAGCGTTGTTTGGTGGGATGAGCAGTTCTTC
NA	many	TRBJ2-7	TRBV5-6	CASSLVGDPYYEQYF	TGTGCCAGCAGCTTGGTGGGGGATCCCTACTACGAGCAGTACTTC
NA	few	TRBJ1-2	TRBV7-2	CASSSLGDGYTF	TGTGCCAGCAGCTCATTAGGGGATGGCTACACCTTC
NA	NA	TRBJ1-1	TRBV20-1	CSAPAFRGSNTEAFF	TGCAGTGCTCCCGCCTTCAGGGGCTCGAACACTGAAGCTTTCTTT
TRBD2	few	TRBJ2-1	TRBV3-1	CASSQGSGGVTHEQFF	TGTGCCAGCAGCCAAGGAAGTGGGGGGGTAACCCATGAGCAGTTCTTC